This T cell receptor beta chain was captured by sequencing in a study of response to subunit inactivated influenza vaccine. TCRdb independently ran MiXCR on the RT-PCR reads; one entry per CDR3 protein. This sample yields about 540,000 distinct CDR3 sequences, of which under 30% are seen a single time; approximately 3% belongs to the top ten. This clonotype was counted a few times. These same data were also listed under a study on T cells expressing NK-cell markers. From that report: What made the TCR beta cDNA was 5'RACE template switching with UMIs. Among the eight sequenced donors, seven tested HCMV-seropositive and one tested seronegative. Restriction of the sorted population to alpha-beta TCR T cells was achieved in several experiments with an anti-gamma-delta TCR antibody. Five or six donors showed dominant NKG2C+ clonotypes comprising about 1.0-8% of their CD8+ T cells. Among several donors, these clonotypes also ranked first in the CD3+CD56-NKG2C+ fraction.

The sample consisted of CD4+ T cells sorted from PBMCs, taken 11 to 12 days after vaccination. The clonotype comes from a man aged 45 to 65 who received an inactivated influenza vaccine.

In DNA form, the CDR3 reads TGTGCCAGCAGTGAAGAGGGGGGCCCTAGCGGGGAGCTGTTTTTT. Amino acids: CASSEEGGPSGELFF. The chain is built from TRBV2 and TRBJ2-2, with D perhaps matching TRBD1 or TRBD2 (6 bases each). CDR3 length: 15 amino acids. The germline CDR1 and CDR2 sequences are SNHLY and FYNNEI. The germline V and J ends were trimmed by 1 base and 7 bases, with 13 bases remaining between them. Combining the CDR3 with reference TRBV2 and TRBJ2-2 gives the whole variable domain EPEVTQTPSHQVTQMGQEVILRCVPISNHLYFYWYRQILGQKVEFLVSFYNNEISEKSEIFDDQFSVERPDGSNFTLKIRSTKLEDSAMYFCASSEEGGPSGELFFGEGSRLTVL.